One and the same sample provided the 15 T cell receptor beta chains below, sequenced in a study of graft-versus-host responses after intestinal transplantation. Assay: immunoSEQ multiplex PCR; the TCRdb copy retains only in-frame clones and omits some. The table has roughly 7,400 clones, roughly 69% seen once; the top ten hold 20%. Intraepithelial and lamina propria lymphocytes were freed from processed graft tissue. The material sequenced was ileum tissue, taken approximately 35 weeks after intestinal transplantation. Receptors were obtained from a human patient who received an intestinal transplant, so some T cells may come from the graft donor.

This chain links TRBV7-8 with TRBJ2-1, with 8 positions matching TRBD2. The V and J ends lost 1 base and 5 bases, in that order; junction bases with no gene match: 7. The CDR3 contains 16 residues. Germline lookup yields CDR1 SGHVS and CDR2 FQNEAQ. The CDR3 DNA reads as TGTGCCAGCAGCTTAGATGCCGGGGGGGAGAACAATGAGCAGTTCTTC. The encoded protein is CASSLDAGGENNEQFF.

The chain is built from TRBV4-1 and TRBJ1-2; D remains ambiguous. V lost 0 bases to trimming and J lost 3 bases, with 5 bases between them. There are 13 residues in the CDR3. The germline V gene has CDR1 MGHRA and CDR2 YSYEKL. CDR3 DNA sequence: TGCGCCAGCAGCCAAGATGGGGACTATGGCTACACCTTC. Amino acids: CASSQDGDYGYTF.

This chain's CDR3 is CASSQLAGSQQETQYF. DNA for the CDR3: TGTGCCAGCAGCCAACTAGCGGGGAGCCAACAAGAGACCCAGTACTTC. The chain is built from TRBV16 and TRBJ2-5; 9 bases align to TRBD2. The germline V gene has CDR1 KGHSY and CDR2 FQNENV. V was pared by 2 bases and J by 2 bases, with 6 bases of the junction left unmatched. The CDR3 runs 16 residues.

This chain connects TRBV28 to TRBJ2-2; D is undetermined. CDR1 is MDHEN and CDR2 is SYDVKM in the germline V gene. The CDR3 loop spans 21 amino acids. Trimming removed 1 base at V and 5 bases at J, with 29 bases between. The CDR3 DNA reads as TGTGCCAGCAGTTTATCCGTTGCGTGGACCACCTCACTGCCGGTTACCGGGGAGCTGTTTTTT. The encoded protein is CASSLSVAWTTSLPVTGELFF.

By frequency in the sample, this clone is medium-sized. This chain joins TRBV4-1 and TRBJ1-6; 7 nucleotides agree with TRBD1. Germline-derived CDR1 and CDR2 are MGHRA and YSYEKL. This CDR3 contains 15 residues. J was trimmed by 7 bases and V by 0 bases; bases with no gene match: 3. In nucleotides, the CDR3 is TGCGCCAGCAGCCAAGATCGGGACAGCAATTCACCCCTCCACTTT. Residues: CASSQDRDSNSPLHF.

The chain recombines TRBV2 with TRBJ2-1; TRBD2 aligns across 7 bases. Unmatched junction bases numbered 5, after V lost 5 bases and J lost 1 base. Germline CDR1 and CDR2: SNHLY and FYNNEI. The CDR3 covers 15 residues. CDR3 DNA sequence: TGTGCCAGCAGTACGGGACTAACTTCCTACAATGAGCAGTTCTTC. Amino acids: CASSTGLTSYNEQFF.

Turning to this clone: In the same sample, other DNA sequences code for this CDR3. The rearrangement links TRBV5-1 to TRBJ1-5; no firm D call. This CDR3 has 13 residues. Trimming took 2 bases from V and 4 from J, leaving 7 bases between them. Per germline, CDR1 SGHRS and CDR2 YFSETQ. CDR3 sequence reads: CASSLDGNQPQHF. The CDR3 DNA is TGCGCCAGCAGCTTAGACGGTAATCAGCCCCAGCATTTT. The entire variable domain, with the rest obtained from reference TRBV5-1 and TRBJ1-5, is as follows: KAGVTQTPRYLIKTRGQQVTLSCSPISGHRSVSWYQQTPGQGLQFLFEYFSETQRNKGNFPGRFSGRQFSNSRSEMNVSTLELGDSALYLCASSLDGNQPQHFGDGTRLSIL.

This clone has a single count. The rearrangement joins TRBV5-1 to TRBJ2-1, with 7 bases matching TRBD1. The CDR3 is made up of 15 amino acids. J gave up 4 bases and V 1 base, and 5 bases lay outside the gene matches. Germline lookup yields CDR1 SGHRS and CDR2 YFSETQ. The CDR3 region has the DNA TGCGCCAGCAGCTTGCAGGGGACAGATTACAATGAGCAGTTCTTC. Its protein is CASSLQGTDYNEQFF. The variable domain in full, completed from reference TRBV5-1 and TRBJ2-1, reads KAGVTQTPRYLIKTRGQQVTLSCSPISGHRSVSWYQQTPGQGLQFLFEYFSETQRNKGNFPGRFSGRQFSNSRSEMNVSTLELGDSALYLCASSLQGTDYNEQFFGPGTRLTVL.

This clone was found a few times. The rearrangement joins TRBV5-1 to TRBJ2-3; 8 bases fit TRBD1. Germline values: CDR1 SGHRS, CDR2 YFSETQ. V lost 3 bases to trimming and J lost 1 base; unmatched junction nucleotides: 7. The CDR3 totals 16 residues. This chain's CDR3 is CASSSLRGQGTDTQYF. The DNA for the CDR3 is TGCGCCAGCAGCTCCCTCAGGGGGCAGGGCACAGATACGCAGTATTTT. The variable domain in full, completed from reference TRBV5-1 and TRBJ2-3, reads KAGVTQTPRYLIKTRGQQVTLSCSPISGHRSVSWYQQTPGQGLQFLFEYFSETQRNKGNFPGRFSGRQFSNSRSEMNVSTLELGDSALYLCASSSLRGQGTDTQYFGPGTRLTVL.

The chain has TRBV28 and TRBJ2-2; 7 bases align to TRBD2. The junction had 24 bases not matched to a gene; V was cut back by 3 bases and J by 11 bases. This CDR3 region has 19 residues. Germline CDR1 reads MDHEN; CDR2 reads SYDVKM. The CDR3 sequence: CASSFKTPTSVGDVFELFF. The CDR3 nucleotides read TGTGCCAGCAGTTTTAAAACCCCCACTAGCGTCGGGGATGTCTTTGAGCTGTTTTTT.

The rearrangement links TRBV11-3 to TRBJ2-5; TRBD2 aligns across 9 bases. V shed 5 bases and J 2 bases; nucleotides not matched to a gene: 3. The CDR3 covers 14 residues. Germline V gives CDR1 SGHNT, CDR2 YENEEA. The CDR3 DNA follows: TGTGCCAGCAGCATCAGCGGGAGGCAAGAGACCCAGTACTTC. Its translation: CASSISGRQETQYF.

V and J are TRBV11-2 and TRBJ1-5; 7 bases agree with TRBD1. This CDR3 has 13 residues. Looked up from germline, CDR1 is SGHAT and CDR2 is FQNNGV. V shed 5 bases and J 2 bases; nucleotides not matched to a gene: 0. The CDR3 coding sequence is TGTGCCAGCAGCACAGGGGGCAATCAGCCCCAGCATTTT. This codes for CASSTGGNQPQHF.

The V call is TRBV6-5, the J call TRBJ2-7; either TRBD1 or TRBD2 may supply D (7 bases each). This CDR3 has 14 residues. Trimming left V 6 bases short and J 4 bases short, with 16 bases between. Germline V gene lookup returns CDR1 MNHEY and CDR2 SVGAGI. The CDR3 protein is CASSGRGGRYEQYV. CDR3 DNA: TGTGCCAGCAGCGGCAGGGGGGGTAGGTACGAGCAGTACGTC.

This CDR3 reads CASSPTGRLKETQYF. CDR3 DNA sequence: TGTGCCAGCAGCCCGACAGGGAGGTTGAAAGAGACCCAGTACTTC. The V and J genes are TRBV5-4 and TRBJ2-5, with D tentatively TRBD1 (7 bases). The CDR3 has 15 amino acids. V gave up 4 bases and J gave up 3 bases, with 16 bases separating them. Germline-derived CDR1 and CDR2 are SGHNT and YYREEE (reference sequence).

This clone has a handful of counts. V is TRBV6-7 and J is TRBJ1-4; D gene uncertain. TRBV6-7 is reported as an ORF; its role is uncertain. The V gene lost 0 bases and the J gene lost 7 bases, with 15 bases spanning the gap. CDR3 length: 16 residues. CDR3 region: CASSYSSQTSIEKLFF. The CDR3 DNA is TGTGCCAGCAGTTACTCGTCCCAGACTTCGATTGAAAAACTGTTTTTT.